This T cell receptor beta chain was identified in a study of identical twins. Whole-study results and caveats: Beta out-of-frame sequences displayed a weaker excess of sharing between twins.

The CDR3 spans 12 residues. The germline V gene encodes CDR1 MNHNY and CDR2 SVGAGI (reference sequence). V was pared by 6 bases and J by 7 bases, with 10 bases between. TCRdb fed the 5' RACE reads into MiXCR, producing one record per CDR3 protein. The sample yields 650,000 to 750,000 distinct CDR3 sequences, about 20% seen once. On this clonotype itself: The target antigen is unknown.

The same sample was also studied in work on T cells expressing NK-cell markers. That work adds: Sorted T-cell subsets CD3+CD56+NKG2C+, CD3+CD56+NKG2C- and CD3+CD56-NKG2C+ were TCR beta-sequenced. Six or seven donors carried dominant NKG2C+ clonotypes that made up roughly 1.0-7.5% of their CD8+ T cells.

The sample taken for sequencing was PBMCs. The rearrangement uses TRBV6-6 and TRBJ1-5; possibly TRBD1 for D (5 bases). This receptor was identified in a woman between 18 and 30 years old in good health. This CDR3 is CASSHRSQPQHF. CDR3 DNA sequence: TGTGCCAGCAGCCACAGGAGCCAGCCCCAGCATTTT.